Listed here is a single T cell receptor beta chain. Authors' data handling: Amplified reference gene primers provided the basis for estimating nucleated cell counts. Assay: immunoSEQ multiplex PCR; the TCRdb copy retains only in-frame clones and omits some. V, J and clone size are taken as reported in that table, and D and trimming were inferred from the DNA itself. The table has around 100,000 clones, about 90% seen once; the top ten hold about 6.3%. The entry originates in a study of blood T cell repertoires in COVID-19. Across the study: From the United States, Italy and Spain came samples of acute and convalescent COVID-19. T cells, B-cell-depleted T cells, or PBMCs provided the cDNA or gDNA that served as material.

V was pared by 4 bases and J by 6 bases, with 16 bases between. From germline, CDR1 is LNHDA and CDR2 SQIVND (reference sequence). The CDR3 has 14 amino acids. Sequenced input: peripheral blood. The sequence derives from a human donor in a cohort sampled during active COVID-19. V usage is TRBV19 and J usage is TRBJ2-7; D gene uncertain. The CDR3 coding sequence is TGTGCCAGTAGTACCCCCCAGATTCCCCGCGAGCAGTACTTC. It encodes CASSTPQIPREQYF.